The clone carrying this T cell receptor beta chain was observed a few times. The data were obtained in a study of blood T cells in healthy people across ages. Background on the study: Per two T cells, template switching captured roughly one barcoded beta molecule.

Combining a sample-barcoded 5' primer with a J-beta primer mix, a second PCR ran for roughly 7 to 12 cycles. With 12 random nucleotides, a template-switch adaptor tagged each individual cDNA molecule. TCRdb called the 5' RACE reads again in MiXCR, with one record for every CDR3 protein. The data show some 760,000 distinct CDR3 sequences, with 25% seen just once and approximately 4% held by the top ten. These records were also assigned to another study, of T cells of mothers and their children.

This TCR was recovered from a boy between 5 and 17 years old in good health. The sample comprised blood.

As DNA, the CDR3 is TGTGCCACCAGTGAAGGGGTTAGGCGGGAGCCCGCTGAGCAGTTCTTC. The encoded protein is CATSEGVRREPAEQFF. The genes are TRBV24-1 and TRBJ2-1; 7 bases are shared with TRBD2. The J segment lost 9 bases and the V segment lost 4 bases, leaving 14 bases of the junction unmatched. The CDR3 sequence is 16 residues long. Germline loops: CDR1 KGHDR, CDR2 SFDVKD.